The 23 T cell receptor beta chains given below trace back to one sample, sequenced in a study of blood T cell repertoires in COVID-19. Some clones are missing from TCRdb's copy, which holds only in-frame ones; the method was immunoSEQ multiplex PCR. Of approximately 270,000 clones listed, approximately 91% are singletons. Sequences were obtained from peripheral blood. These receptors were obtained from a man between 50 and 59 years old with acute or convalescent COVID-19.

The chain employs TRBV5-1 and TRBJ2-1, with D maybe TRBD2 (5 bases). Germline CDR1 reads SGHRS; CDR2 reads YFSETQ. This CDR3 comprises 14 residues. The V end lost 6 bases, the J end lost 7 bases, and 17 bases lay between the germline ends. The CDR3 sequence is CASKIEGSLNEQFF. The CDR3 coding sequence is TGCGCCAGCAAGATTGAGGGCAGTCTAAATGAGCAGTTCTTC.

As concerns this clone: Given the absence of the conserved phenylalanine or tryptophan at the CDR3 end, a read error is likely. The genes are TRBV6-5 and TRBJ2-7; tentatively, D is TRBD1 (6 bases). V shed 0 bases and J shed 2 bases, with 11 bases lying between them. The CDR3 has 15 residues. CDR1 is MNHEY and CDR2 is SVGAGI in the germline V gene. The CDR3 here is CASSYSKQGTYEQYL. In DNA form, the CDR3 reads TGTGCCAGCAGTTACTCGAAACAGGGCACCTACGAGCAGTACCTC.

The V gene is TRBV7-9, the J gene TRBJ2-7; 7 bases are a match to TRBD1. The CDR3 totals 14 residues. V was pared by 7 bases and J by 6 bases, with 12 bases of the junction left unmatched. Per the germline V gene, CDR1 is SEHNR and CDR2 is FQNEAQ (reference sequence). The CDR3, as DNA: TGTGCCAGCACCATGGGACAGTTGGGCTCCGAGCAGTACTTC. Translated, it gives CASTMGQLGSEQYF. The whole variable domain, remainder taken from reference TRBV7-9 and TRBJ2-7, is DTGVSQNPRHKITKRGQNVTFRCDPISEHNRLYWYRQTLGQGPEFLTYFQNEAQLEKSRLLSDRFSAERPKGSFSTLEIQRTEQGDSAMYLCASTMGQLGSEQYFGPGTRLTVT.

The gene calls are TRBV2 and TRBJ1-5; a weak D match, TRBD1 (5 bases). V was pared by 5 bases and J by 5 bases, with 7 bases between. The CDR3 is made up of 12 amino acids. The germline CDR1 and CDR2 sequences are SNHLY and FYNNEI. The CDR3 nucleotides read TGTGCCAGCAGTCGGGACTATCAGCCCCAGCATTTT. Amino acid sequence: CASSRDYQPQHF.

This chain connects TRBV7-9 to TRBJ1-1, with 7 positions matching TRBD1. V gave up 4 bases and J gave up 0 bases; unmatched junction bases: 8. Germline V gene data show CDR1 as SEHNR and CDR2 as FQNEAQ (reference sequence). This CDR3 comprises 16 residues. CDR3 sequence reads: CASSWPGGQMNTEAFF. DNA of the CDR3: TGTGCCAGCAGCTGGCCAGGGGGGCAGATGAACACTGAAGCTTTCTTT.

The V and J genes are TRBV19 and TRBJ2-1, with 7 positions matching TRBD1. V gave up 1 base and J gave up 10 bases; unmatched junction bases: 10. Germline lookup yields CDR1 LNHDA and CDR2 SQIVND (reference sequence). The CDR3 extends over 15 amino acids. This chain's CDR3 is CASSIARQGLGEQFF. Written as DNA, the CDR3 is TGTGCCAGTAGTATAGCGCGACAGGGTTTAGGGGAGCAGTTCTTC. Together with reference TRBV19 and TRBJ2-1, the CDR3 gives the full variable domain: DGGITQSPKYLFRKEGQNVTLSCEQNLNHDAMYWYRQDPGQGLRLIYYSQIVNDFQKGDIAEGYSVSREKKESFPLTVTSAQKNPTAFYLCASSIARQGLGEQFFGPGTRLTVL.

The V gene is TRBV6-5, the J gene TRBJ1-3, with D perhaps matching TRBD1 (5 bases). Germline V CDR1 and CDR2: MNHEY, SVGAGI. Between the trimmed V and J ends, which lost 7 bases and 4 bases, there was a span of 11 bases. CDR3 size: 13 residues. CDR3: CASTGGVGNTIYF. As DNA, the CDR3 is TGTGCCAGCACCGGAGGGGTCGGAAACACCATATATTTT.

The rearrangement links TRBV7-8 to TRBJ2-1, with D possibly being TRBD2 (5 bases). This CDR3 is 14 amino acids long. V was shortened by 5 bases and J by 7 bases, with 15 bases between the two germline ends. The germline CDR1 and CDR2 sequences are SGHVS and FQNEAQ. CDR3 region: CASSRRVGPNEQFF. The CDR3 DNA sequence: TGTGCCAGCAGCCGGCGGGTTGGCCCAAATGAGCAGTTCTTC.

This chain links TRBV27 with TRBJ2-7; possible D gene TRBD2, 5 bases. V was clipped by 2 bases and J by 2 bases, with 7 bases between them. The CDR3 is 13 amino acids. CDR1 MNHEY and CDR2 SMNVEV come from the germline V gene (reference sequence). The CDR3 DNA follows: TGTGCCAGCAGTTTAGACGGGACCTACGAGCAGTACTTC. It encodes CASSLDGTYEQYF.

The chain carries TRBV7-3 and TRBJ2-7, with 8 bases identical to TRBD1. Unmatched junction bases numbered 4, after V lost 4 bases and J lost 5 bases. The germline gives CDR1 SGHTA, CDR2 FQGTGA. This CDR3 is 13 amino acids long. CDR3 loop: CASSSAGGNEQYF. The CDR3 DNA reads as TGTGCCAGCAGCTCGGCAGGGGGCAACGAGCAGTACTTC.

The chain combines TRBV27 with TRBJ2-1; weak D call: TRBD2 (5 bases). CDR3 length: 14 residues. V shed 3 bases and J shed 3 bases, with 9 bases lying between them. Per germline, CDR1 MNHEY and CDR2 SMNVEV (reference sequence). CDR3 sequence reads: CASSLLGIYNEQFF. The CDR3 DNA reads as TGTGCCAGCAGTTTGCTCGGGATCTACAATGAGCAGTTCTTC.

The V and J genes are TRBV6-5 and TRBJ1-4; no reliable D call. V lost 7 bases and J lost 3, with 15 bases in between. This CDR3 region has 15 residues. CDR1 is MNHEY, CDR2 SVGAGI, per germline. CDR3 protein: CASTRDTTPNEKLFF. CDR3 nucleotides: TGTGCCAGCACCCGTGACACGACCCCTAATGAAAAACTGTTTTTT.

This chain links TRBV3-1 (or the pseudogene TRBV3-2) with TRBJ1-4, with D hard to call. Germline CDR1 is LGHDT and CDR2 is YNNKEL (reference sequence). The V end lost 1 base, the J end lost 7 bases, and 4 bases lay between the germline ends. There are 12 residues in the CDR3. The CDR3 DNA is TGTGCCAGCAGCCAAGGAGTTGAAAAACTGTTTTTT. Translation gives CASSQGVEKLFF.

The CDR3 DNA reads as TGTGCCAGCAGCTCGACGACTAGGGACGCCGGGGAGCTGTTTTTT. Translation: CASSSTTRDAGELFF. The chain recombines TRBV11-2 with TRBJ2-2, with D possibly TRBD2 on 6 matching bases. This CDR3 comprises 15 residues. V dropped 4 bases and J dropped 6 bases, with 15 bases sitting between them. Germline V lookup: CDR1 SGHAT, CDR2 FQNNGV.

The CDR3 is CSASGGHSNSPLHF. In DNA form, the CDR3 reads TGCAGTGCTAGTGGCGGTCATTCCAATTCACCCCTCCACTTT. V gene TRBV20-1 combines with J gene TRBJ1-6; D is uncertain. V shed 3 bases and J shed 7 bases, with 13 bases lying between them. The CDR3 extends over 14 amino acids. Germline V gene lookup returns CDR1 DFQATT and CDR2 SNEGSKA (reference sequence).

The chain links TRBV25-1 to TRBJ2-3, with 13 bases aligning to TRBD2. This CDR3 has 16 amino acids. From germline, CDR1 is MGHDK and CDR2 SYGVNS. Trimming at V came to 3 bases and at J to 4 bases, leaving 4 bases not matched to a gene. The CDR3, as DNA: TGTGCCAGCAGTGATCGGACTAGCGGGGGTCCAGATACGCAGTATTTT. It is translated as CASSDRTSGGPDTQYF. The whole variable domain, filled in from reference TRBV25-1 and TRBJ2-3, reads EADIYQTPRYLVIGTGKKITLECSQTMGHDKMYWYQQDPGMELHLIHYSYGVNSTEKGDLSSESTVSRIRTEHFPLTLESARPSHTSQYLCASSDRTSGGPDTQYFGPGTRLTVL.

This clone has only one observation. V usage is TRBV7-8 and J usage is TRBJ2-3, with 9 bases matching TRBD2. Germline V CDR1 and CDR2: SGHVS, FQNEAQ. Unmatched junction bases numbered 10, after V lost 5 bases and J lost 1 base. The CDR3 has 17 amino acids. The CDR3 sequence is CASSPRTSDGGTDTQYF. The CDR3 coding sequence is TGTGCCAGCAGCCCCCGGACTAGCGACGGGGGCACAGATACGCAGTATTTT.

The V gene is TRBV6-4, the J gene TRBJ2-3, with TRBD2 matching over 7 bases. Unmatched junction bases numbered 7, after V lost 2 bases and J lost 2 bases. Per the germline V gene, CDR1 is MRHNA and CDR2 is SNTAGT. The CDR3 is 16 amino acids. The CDR3 spells CASSDSPSGDTDTQYF. As DNA, the CDR3 is TGTGCCAGCAGTGACAGTCCTAGCGGTGACACAGATACGCAGTATTTT.

V is TRBV3-1 (or the pseudogene TRBV3-2) and J is TRBJ2-2, with 12 bases aligning to TRBD2. CDR3 length equals 16 residues. The germline V gene encodes CDR1 LGHDT and CDR2 YNNKEL (reference sequence). V was pared by 4 bases and J by 7 bases, with 7 bases of the junction left unmatched. In nucleotides, the CDR3 is TGTGCCAGCAGCCTACTTAGACTAGCGGGGGACGGGGAGCTGTTTTTT. Protein: CASSLLRLAGDGELFF.

This sequence joins TRBV25-1 and TRBJ2-3; TRBD2 aligns across 8 bases. The germline V gene has CDR1 MGHDK and CDR2 SYGVNS. The CDR3 totals 15 residues. With 4 bases clipped from V and 2 bases from J, the junction kept 5 bases outside the gene matches. The CDR3 here is CASSAQLAATDTQYF. For the CDR3, the DNA is TGTGCCAGCAGTGCCCAACTAGCGGCCACAGATACGCAGTATTTT.

The chain joins TRBV2 to TRBJ1-6, with D perhaps matching TRBD1 (6 bases). The CDR3 sequence is 14 residues long. Germline CDR1 SNHLY, CDR2 FYNNEI. Trimming removed 4 bases from V and 10 bases from J, with 14 bases in between. The CDR3 spells CASSGGLGISPLHF. The CDR3, as DNA: TGTGCCAGCAGTGGGGGGCTGGGAATATCACCCCTCCACTTT.

This clone was counted once. V is TRBV12-3 or TRBV12-4 and J is TRBJ1-1; tentative D call: TRBD1 (5 bases). The CDR3 totals 13 residues. The germline V and J ends were trimmed by 5 bases and 4 bases, with 11 bases remaining between them. Written as DNA, the CDR3 is TGTGCCAGCAGTCGTACAGGCGTCACTGAAGCTTTCTTT. Protein product: CASSRTGVTEAFF.

The rearrangement joins TRBV5-1 to TRBJ1-1; 9 bases fit TRBD1. There are 15 residues in the CDR3. Germline-derived CDR1 and CDR2 are SGHRS and YFSETQ. With 4 bases clipped from V and 6 bases from J, the junction kept 10 bases outside the gene matches. This chain's CDR3 is CASSETGGAGPEAFF. The CDR3 DNA sequence: TGCGCCAGCAGCGAAACAGGGGGCGCGGGGCCTGAAGCTTTCTTT.